This TCR beta chain came from a study of tumor-infiltrating lymphocytes in primary liver carcinoma. Researchers generated TCR beta cDNA from about 450 ng of total RNA, relying on a constant-region primer. Sequencing libraries for TCR beta derived from three nested multiplex PCR rounds that used slightly modified ARM-PCR. Via MiXCR, TCRdb re-called the multiplex PCR reads, giving one row per CDR3 protein. Among around 70,000 distinct CDR3 sequences listed, roughly three quarters were seen once. Unsorted bulk tissue, about 17-33 mg of it, served as the source for co-extraction of RNA and DNA. Patients underwent surgical resection for primary liver carcinoma. This clonotype showed up many times. Material for sequencing was liver tumor tissue from sampling region 4. Subset described: tumor region T4, right-lateral pole. This TCR was recovered from a man aged 40-50 years with primary liver carcinoma and hepatitis B virus infection.

The CDR3 DNA is TGTGCCGGAAGGGACAGGACACCCGCTGGGGCCAACGTCCTGACTTTC. It encodes CAGRDRTPAGANVLTF. The V gene is TRBV30, the J gene TRBJ2-6; 8 positions match TRBD1. The CDR3 has 16 amino acids. V shed 8 bases, J shed 2 bases, and the junction held 11 bases outside the gene matches. Germline values: CDR1 GTSNPN, CDR2 SVGIG (reference sequence).